This T cell receptor beta chain was sequenced in a study of response to subunit inactivated influenza vaccine. General study findings and limits: Authors proposed each seasonal influenza vaccination draws in few new T cells.

Notes on this clonotype: Antigen specificity is unknown.

V lost 6 bases to trimming and J lost 0 bases; unmatched junction nucleotides: 10. The CDR3 length is 17 residues. Germline V gene sequence: CDR1 DFQATT, CDR2 SNEGSKA (reference sequence). MiXCR, applied by TCRdb to the RT-PCR reads, yields one record per CDR3 protein. The sample holds 450,000 to 500,000 distinct CDR3 sequences, 9.5% to 13% seen once. This chain links TRBV20-1 with TRBJ2-1; TRBD2 matches 11 bases. Material: PBMCs from blood, obtained more than 35 days after vaccination. The clonotype originates from a man aged 50-60 years who received an inactivated influenza vaccine. The CDR3 spells CSARTSGPLSSYNEQFF. The CDR3 DNA is TGCAGTGCCAGGACTAGCGGGCCACTCTCCTCCTACAATGAGCAGTTCTTC.